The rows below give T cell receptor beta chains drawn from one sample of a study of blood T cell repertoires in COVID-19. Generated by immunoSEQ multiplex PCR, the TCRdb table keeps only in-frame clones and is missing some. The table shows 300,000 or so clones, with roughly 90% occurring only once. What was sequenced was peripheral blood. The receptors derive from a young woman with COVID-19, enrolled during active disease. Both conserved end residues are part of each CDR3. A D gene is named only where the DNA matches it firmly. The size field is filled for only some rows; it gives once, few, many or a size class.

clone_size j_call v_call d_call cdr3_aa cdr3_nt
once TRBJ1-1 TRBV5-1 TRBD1 CASSFSQGDTEAFF TGCGCCAGCAGCTTCAGCCAGGGGGACACTGAAGCTTTCTTT
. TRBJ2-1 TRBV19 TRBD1 CASSIRQGNNEQFF TGTGCCAGTAGTATCCGACAGGGGAACAATGAGCAGTTCTTC
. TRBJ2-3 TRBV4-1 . CASSQENSGTDTQYF TGCGCCAGCAGCCAGGAAAATAGCGGAACAGATACGCAGTATTTT
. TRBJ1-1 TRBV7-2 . CASSLTLNTEAFF TGTGCCAGCAGCTTAACATTGAACACTGAAGCTTTCTTT
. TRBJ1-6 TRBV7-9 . CASSLADSNSPLHF TGTGCCAGCAGCTTAGCGGACAGTAATTCACCCCTCCACTTT
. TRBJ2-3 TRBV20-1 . CSAKGLPAQYF TGCAGTGCAAAAGGACTACCCGCGCAGTATTTT
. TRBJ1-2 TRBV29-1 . CSVGARGAADGYTF TGCAGCGTGGGGGCCCGGGGGGCGGCAGATGGCTACACCTTC
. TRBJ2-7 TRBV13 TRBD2 CASSPGLAGSYEQYF TGTGCCAGCAGCCCGGGACTAGCGGGGTCCTACGAGCAGTACTTC
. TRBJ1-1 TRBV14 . CASSQDQRGTEAFF TGTGCCAGCAGCCAAGATCAGAGGGGGACTGAAGCTTTCTTT
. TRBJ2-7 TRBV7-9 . CASRRAGSGVGEQYF TGTGCCAGCAGGCGGGCGGGGAGCGGCGTCGGCGAGCAGTACTTC
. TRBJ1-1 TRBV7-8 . CASSLAGASILNTEAFF TGTGCCAGCAGCTTGGCGGGGGCCTCGATTTTAAACACTGAAGCTTTCTTT
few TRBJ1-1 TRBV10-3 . CASRLEVNTEAFF TGTGCCTCCCGTTTGGAGGTTAATACTGAAGCTTTCTTT
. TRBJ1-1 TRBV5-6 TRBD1 CASSLAGTGAFTEAFF TGTGCCAGCAGCTTGGCCGGGACAGGGGCTTTCACTGAAGCTTTCTTT
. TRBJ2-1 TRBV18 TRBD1 CASATGQDNEQFF TGTGCCAGCGCGACAGGGCAAGACAATGAGCAGTTCTTC
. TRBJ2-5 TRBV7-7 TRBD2 CASSLELAGPQETQYF TGTGCCAGCAGCTTAGAACTAGCGGGGCCACAAGAGACCCAGTACTTC
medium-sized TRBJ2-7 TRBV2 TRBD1 CASSPEAQGVGYEQYF TGTGCCAGCAGTCCCGAGGCGCAGGGGGTAGGCTACGAGCAGTACTTC
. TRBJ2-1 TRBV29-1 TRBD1 CSVAGTGGDEQFF TGCAGCGTGGCCGGGACAGGGGGGGATGAGCAGTTCTTC
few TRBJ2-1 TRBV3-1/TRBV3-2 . CASSQISGFNEQFF TGTGCCAGCAGCCAAATTTCCGGGTTCAATGAGCAGTTCTTC
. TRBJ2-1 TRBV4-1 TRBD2 CASSLGHPGGEQFF TGCGCCAGCAGTCTGGGGCATCCGGGAGGGGAGCAGTTCTTC
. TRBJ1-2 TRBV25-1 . CASSRDNYGYTF TGTGCCAGCAGCAGGGATAACTATGGCTACACCTTC
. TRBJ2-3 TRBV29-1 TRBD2 CSVVGLALDTQYF TGCAGCGTTGTTGGACTAGCGTTGGATACGCAGTATTTT
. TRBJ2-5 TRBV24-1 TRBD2 CATSELRLAGTETQYF TGTGCCACCAGTGAGCTAAGACTAGCGGGTACAGAGACCCAGTACTTC
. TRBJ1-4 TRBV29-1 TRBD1 CSVPGQGATNEKLFF TGCAGCGTTCCGGGACAGGGGGCCACTAATGAAAAACTGTTTTTT
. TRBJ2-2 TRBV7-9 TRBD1 CASSVTGPGELFF TGTGCCAGCAGCGTGACAGGGCCCGGGGAGCTGTTTTTT
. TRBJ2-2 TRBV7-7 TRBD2 CASSLAGGPGTGELFF TGTGCCAGCAGCTTAGCGGGAGGGCCGGGGACCGGGGAGCTGTTTTTT
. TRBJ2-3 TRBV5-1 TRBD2 CASSFLGVGTSGRGSTDTQYF TGCGCCAGCAGCTTTTTAGGCGTCGGGACTAGCGGGAGAGGGAGCACAGATACGCAGTATTTT
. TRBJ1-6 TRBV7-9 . CASSFTAGGSPLHF TGTGCCAGCAGCTTTACCGCGGGCGGTTCACCCCTCCACTTT
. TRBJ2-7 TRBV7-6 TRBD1 CASSLLRGQGSEQYF TGTGCCAGCAGCTTATTACGGGGACAGGGTTCCGAGCAGTACTTC
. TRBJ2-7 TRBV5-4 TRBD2 CASSLFQRGPYEQYF TGTGCCAGCAGCTTGTTCCAGCGGGGACCCTACGAGCAGTACTTC
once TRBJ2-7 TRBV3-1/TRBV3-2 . CASSQGLTGIYEQYF TGTGCCAGCAGCCAAGGATTAACAGGAATCTACGAGCAGTACTTC
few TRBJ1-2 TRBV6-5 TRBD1 CASSSYRGGYTF TGTGCCAGCAGTTCTTACAGGGGAGGCTACACCTTC
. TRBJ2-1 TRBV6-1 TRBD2 CASSEASGSVNEQFF TGTGCCAGCAGTGAAGCTAGCGGGAGCGTCAATGAGCAGTTCTTC
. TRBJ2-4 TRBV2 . CASLRDVKNIQYF TGTGCCAGCCTGCGGGACGTTAAAAACATTCAGTACTTC
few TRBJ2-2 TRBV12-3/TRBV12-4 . CASTVSLTGELFF TGTGCCAGCACTGTGAGTTTAACCGGGGAGCTGTTTTTT
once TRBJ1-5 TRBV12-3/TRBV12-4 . CASSPGKRQPQHF TGTGCCAGCAGTCCTGGGAAGCGGCAGCCCCAGCATTTT
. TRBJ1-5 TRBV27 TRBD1 CASRPGTGNQPQHF TGTGCCAGCAGACCCGGGACAGGGAATCAGCCCCAGCATTTT
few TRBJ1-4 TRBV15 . CATSRDTVETWSEKLFF TGTGCCACCAGCAGAGATACGGTTGAGACCTGGAGCGAAAAACTGTTTTTT
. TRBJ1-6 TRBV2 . CASMRNNSPLHF TGTGCCAGCATGCGGAATAATTCACCCCTCCACTTT
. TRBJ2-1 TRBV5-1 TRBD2 CASSSGLAYYNEQFF TGCGCCAGCAGCTCGGGACTAGCATACTACAATGAGCAGTTCTTC
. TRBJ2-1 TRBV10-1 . CASSESRNSGYNEQFF TGCGCCAGCAGTGAGTCGCGAAATAGCGGTTACAATGAGCAGTTCTTC
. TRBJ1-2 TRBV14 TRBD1 CASSLVTGRSYGYTF TGTGCCAGCAGCCTAGTGACAGGGCGTTCATATGGCTACACCTTC
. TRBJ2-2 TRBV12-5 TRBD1 CASGLGPGTGWGGELFF TGTGCTAGTGGTTTGGGACCCGGGACAGGTTGGGGCGGGGAGCTGTTTTTT
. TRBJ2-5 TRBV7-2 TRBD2 CASSLVAGEEETQYF TGTGCCAGCAGCTTAGTAGCGGGAGAGGAAGAGACCCAGTACTTC
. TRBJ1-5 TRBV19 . CASSIMDTSNQPQHF TGTGCCAGTAGTATCATGGACACTAGCAATCAGCCCCAGCATTTT
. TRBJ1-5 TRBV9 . CASSAGYSNQPQHF TGTGCCAGCAGCGCGGGTTATAGCAATCAGCCCCAGCATTTT
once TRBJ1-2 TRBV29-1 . CSVDSSGTNYGYTF TGCAGCGTTGATTCCTCGGGGACTAACTATGGCTACACCTTC
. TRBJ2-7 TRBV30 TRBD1 CAWSGDRRAGRLYF TGTGCCTGGAGTGGGGACAGGCGTGCAGGGCGGCTGTACTTC
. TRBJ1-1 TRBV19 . CASSIGGQGAEAFF TGTGCCAGTAGTATAGGAGGCCAGGGCGCTGAAGCTTTCTTT
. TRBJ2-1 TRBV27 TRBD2 CASSRGLAGDYNEQFF TGTGCCAGCAGTCGCGGACTAGCGGGTGACTACAATGAGCAGTTCTTC
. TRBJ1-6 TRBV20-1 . CSASMPGSPLHF TGCAGTGCTAGTATGCCGGGTTCACCCCTCCACTTT
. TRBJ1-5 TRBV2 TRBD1 CASSTPPGTGLQPQHF TGTGCCAGCAGTACGCCACCCGGGACAGGGCTTCAGCCCCAGCATTTT
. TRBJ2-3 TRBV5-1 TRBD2 CASSLDIPRVRREGTDTQYF TGCGCCAGCAGCTTGGATATCCCCCGGGTTCGGCGGGAGGGCACAGATACGCAGTATTTT
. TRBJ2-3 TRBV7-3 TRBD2 CASSPLAAGTDTQYF TGTGCCAGCAGCCCACTAGCGGCGGGGACAGATACGCAGTATTTT
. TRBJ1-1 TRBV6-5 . CASRRTDKSTEAFF TGTGCCAGCAGACGGACGGACAAAAGCACTGAAGCTTTCTTT
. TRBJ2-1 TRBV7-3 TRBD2 CASSLDGTSGNNEQFF TGTGCCAGCAGCTTGGACGGGACTAGCGGGAACAATGAGCAGTTCTTC